The clone carrying this TCR beta chain was seen a handful of times. These data come from a study of T cells in Graves' hyperthyroidism and ophthalmopathy. Background on the study: Peripheral blood collection took place at initial diagnosis, before any treatment.

There were TCR beta CDR3 regions amplified from RNA transcripts. With the HTBI primer set, the TCR CDR3 went through a first round of RT-PCR. TCRdb re-called the multiplex PCR reads with MiXCR, one entry per CDR3 protein. This table holds 500,000 to 650,000 distinct CDR3 sequences, 17% found once. Patients showing uncontrolled infection, other autoimmune disease, pregnancy or lactation were ineligible. The source is a woman under 30 with Graves' ophthalmopathy. The sequenced sample consisted of blood.

In DNA form, the CDR3 reads TGTGCCAGCTCCAGAGCCGGGACAGGGGAAGAAAAACTGTTTTTT. Its translation is CASSRAGTGEEKLFF. J is TRBJ1-4 and V is TRBV28, with TRBD1 matching 10 bases. This CDR3 contains 15 residues. Trimming removed 8 bases from V and 8 bases from J; junction bases left unmatched: 11. Germline values: CDR1 MDHEN, CDR2 SYDVKM.